A selection of T cell receptor beta chains follows, all from one sample in a study of blood T cells in healthy people across ages. MiXCR was run by TCRdb on the 5' RACE reads, yielding one entry per CDR3 protein. The top ten hold about 4.1% of the sample, which has 1.5 million or so distinct CDR3 sequences, around 40% seen once. The source material was blood. The receptors were gathered from a woman aged 18-29 years in good health. Each CDR3 is given with its conserved first and last residue. Each record gives: CDR3 DNA, CDR3 protein, V gene, D gene, clone size, J gene. The D gene is left open where the match is weak. The size field is filled for only some rows; it gives once, few, many or a size class.

TGTGCCAGTAGTATAGCGACAGGCTACGAGCAGTACTTC	CASSIATGYEQYF	TRBV19	.	few	TRBJ2-7
TGTGCCGGCAGCCAAGCAGGGAATACGCAGTATTTT	CAGSQAGNTQYF	TRBV3-1	.	once	TRBJ2-3
TGTGCCAGCAGGCTAGCGCATGGTACAGATACGCAGTATTTT	CASRLAHGTDTQYF	TRBV27	.	.	TRBJ2-3
TGTGCCAGCAGCGTATTGGCGGGGGGGCCCCCAGATACGCAGTATTTT	CASSVLAGGPPDTQYF	TRBV9	TRBD2	.	TRBJ2-3
TGTGCCAGCAGCCCAGACCTGGACAGGGAGAACACTGAAGCTTTCTTT	CASSPDLDRENTEAFF	TRBV7-2	TRBD1	.	TRBJ1-1
TGTGCCACCAGTGACCCCCGACAGGGGATGTACCAAGAGACCCAGTACTTC	CATSDPRQGMYQETQYF	TRBV24-1	TRBD1	.	TRBJ2-5
TGTGCCACCGGCAGATTGGAGGGGAGCCGGAAGACCCAGTACTTC	CATGRLEGSRKTQYF	TRBV15	.	.	TRBJ2-5
TGTGCCAGCAGTCGCGACTCGCCTGGCTACACCTTC	CASSRDSPGYTF	TRBV12-3/TRBV12-4	.	.	TRBJ1-2
TGTGCCAGCAGCCTAAATGGTGCGGGACTAAGCCAAGAGACCCAGTACTTC	CASSLNGAGLSQETQYF	TRBV4-2	TRBD2	few	TRBJ2-5
TGTGCCAGCAGTACGGGACTAGCGGGCAATGAGCAGTTCTTC	CASSTGLAGNEQFF	TRBV6-4	TRBD2	many	TRBJ2-1
TGTGCCAGCAGACGTCCGGGACAGGGGGTAGATACGCAGTATTTT	CASRRPGQGVDTQYF	TRBV7-8	TRBD1	.	TRBJ2-3
TGCGCCAGCAGCTTGGCGGTAGGGCGGGAGTTGAACACTGAAGCTTTCTTT	CASSLAVGRELNTEAFF	TRBV5-1	.	once	TRBJ1-1
TGTGCCGTCAGTAGGGGGGCTATAGATGGCTACACCTTC	CAVSRGAIDGYTF	TRBV10-3	.	.	TRBJ1-2
TGTGCCACCAGTGACCCAACTAAGGCCCCCGGGGAGCTGTTTTTT	CATSDPTKAPGELFF	TRBV24-1	.	.	TRBJ2-2
TGTGCCAGCAAGGAGCCGAGTGACTATGGCTACACCTTC	CASKEPSDYGYTF	TRBV7-9	.	.	TRBJ1-2
TGTGCCATCAGTCAAGACAGTACCTACGAGCAGTACTTC	CAISQDSTYEQYF	TRBV10-3	.	.	TRBJ2-7
TGTGCCAGCAGCTTAGTCCACAGGGGGCGAGATCAGCCCCAGCATTTT	CASSLVHRGRDQPQHF	TRBV7-9	TRBD1	.	TRBJ1-5
TGTGCCAGCAGCTTAGAGGAGGGAATCTCCTACGAGCAGTACTTC	CASSLEEGISYEQYF	TRBV11-2	.	few	TRBJ2-7
TGCGCCAGCAGCCAAAGAGCGATGGGACTAGCAATTGGTGAGCAGTTCTTC	CASSQRAMGLAIGEQFF	TRBV4-1	TRBD2	.	TRBJ2-1
TGTGCCAGCAGCCAGTACCTAGCGGGAGCAGATACGCAGTATTTT	CASSQYLAGADTQYF	TRBV4-2	TRBD2	.	TRBJ2-3
TGTGCCAGCAGTTACGACGCCGGGGGGGTCTACAATGAGCAGTTCTTC	CASSYDAGGVYNEQFF	TRBV6-5	TRBD2	.	TRBJ2-1
TGTGCCAGCAGTCGGGTGGGGGCCTACTCCTACAATGAGCAGTACTTC	CASSRVGAYSYNEQYF	TRBV4-2	.	.	TRBJ2-7
TGTGCCAGCAGCCAAGAGGGGAGATCTAACTATGGCTACACCTTC	CASSQEGRSNYGYTF	TRBV3-1	.	.	TRBJ1-2
TGTGCCAGCAGCAGGGAGGTTTCCTACAATGAGCAGTTCTTC	CASSREVSYNEQFF	TRBV5-4	.	few	TRBJ2-1
TGTGCCAGCAGTGAATATCGAGGACGTTTGTTTAATGAAAAACTGTTTTTT	CASSEYRGRLFNEKLFF	TRBV25-1	.	.	TRBJ1-4
TGTGCCAGCAGCTTAGGGATGAACACTGAAGCTTTCTTT	CASSLGMNTEAFF	TRBV7-9	.	many	TRBJ1-1
TGTGCCAGCAGTCCCTGGGGGACTAGCGAGGGGAAAAACATTCAGTACTTC	CASSPWGTSEGKNIQYF	TRBV28	TRBD2	.	TRBJ2-4
TGTGCCAGCGGGCGTACAGGGGGCGACTATGGCTACACCTTC	CASGRTGGDYGYTF	TRBV3-1	TRBD1	.	TRBJ1-2
TGCAGTGCTGGAGCGGGACTCACGGGTACGCAGTATTTT	CSAGAGLTGTQYF	TRBV20-1	TRBD2	.	TRBJ2-3
TGCAGTGCGGTTGACCAGGGTAACGGAAACACCATATATTTT	CSAVDQGNGNTIYF	TRBV20-1	.	few	TRBJ1-3
TGCGCCAGCAGCCAAGGATCTAGAACTGGGGAGCTGTTTTTT	CASSQGSRTGELFF	TRBV4-1	.	few	TRBJ2-2
TGTGCCACCCGACACGGCTCCTACAATGAGCAGTACTTC	CATRHGSYNEQYF	TRBV24-1	.	.	TRBJ2-7
TGCGCCAGCAGCCAAGCTTTATCTGACGAACCCTACGAGCAGTACTTC	CASSQALSDEPYEQYF	TRBV4-3	.	.	TRBJ2-7
TGTGCCAGCAGCAAAGGGGTCAGCGGGAGGCGATACGAGCAGTACTTC	CASSKGVSGRRYEQYF	TRBV21-1	.	few	TRBJ2-7
TGCAGCGTCCGATCTAGCGGGAGGGCCGGGACCGGGGAGCTGTTTTTT	CSVRSSGRAGTGELFF	TRBV29-1	TRBD2	.	TRBJ2-2
TGTGCCAGCAGCGTCCGAGGGACGGGGGAGGAAAAACTGTTTTTT	CASSVRGTGEEKLFF	TRBV7-2	.	few	TRBJ1-4
TGTGCCAGCAGCTTATCGCTCCTCCCGGGCGAGCAGTTCTTC	CASSLSLLPGEQFF	TRBV7-9	.	.	TRBJ2-1
TGTGCCTGGAGTAAAGCGAACACCGGGGAGCTGTTTTTT	CAWSKANTGELFF	TRBV30	.	.	TRBJ2-2
TGTGCCAGCAGCTTAGTTATAGACAGCTACAATGAGCAGTACTTC	CASSLVIDSYNEQYF	TRBV7-2	.	.	TRBJ2-7
TGTGCCAGCAGCTTACTGGGCGGCGCTAGGACTGAAGCTTTCTTT	CASSLLGGARTEAFF	TRBV7-9	.	few	TRBJ1-1
TGTGCCAGCAGCTCCCCTGGGCTGGACAATGAGCAGTTCTTC	CASSSPGLDNEQFF	TRBV7-9	.	.	TRBJ2-1
TGTGCCAGCAGCCCTCAGTCTCAAGAGACCCAGTACTTC	CASSPQSQETQYF	TRBV14	.	.	TRBJ2-5
TGCGCCAGCAGGGGGACAGGTGAAGAAGATACGCAGTATTTT	CASRGTGEEDTQYF	TRBV10-2	TRBD1	few	TRBJ2-3
TGTGCCAGCACGGGGGGGCTTGGGAGCTATGGCTACACCTTC	CASTGGLGSYGYTF	TRBV6-6	.	.	TRBJ1-2
TGCAGTGCTAGAGAAGGGACAGGGCCAGATACGCAGTATTTT	CSAREGTGPDTQYF	TRBV20-1	TRBD1	few	TRBJ2-3
TGCGCCAGCAGCTTCCTCCCAGCGGGAGAGACAGATACGCAGTATTTT	CASSFLPAGETDTQYF	TRBV5-1	TRBD2	many	TRBJ2-3